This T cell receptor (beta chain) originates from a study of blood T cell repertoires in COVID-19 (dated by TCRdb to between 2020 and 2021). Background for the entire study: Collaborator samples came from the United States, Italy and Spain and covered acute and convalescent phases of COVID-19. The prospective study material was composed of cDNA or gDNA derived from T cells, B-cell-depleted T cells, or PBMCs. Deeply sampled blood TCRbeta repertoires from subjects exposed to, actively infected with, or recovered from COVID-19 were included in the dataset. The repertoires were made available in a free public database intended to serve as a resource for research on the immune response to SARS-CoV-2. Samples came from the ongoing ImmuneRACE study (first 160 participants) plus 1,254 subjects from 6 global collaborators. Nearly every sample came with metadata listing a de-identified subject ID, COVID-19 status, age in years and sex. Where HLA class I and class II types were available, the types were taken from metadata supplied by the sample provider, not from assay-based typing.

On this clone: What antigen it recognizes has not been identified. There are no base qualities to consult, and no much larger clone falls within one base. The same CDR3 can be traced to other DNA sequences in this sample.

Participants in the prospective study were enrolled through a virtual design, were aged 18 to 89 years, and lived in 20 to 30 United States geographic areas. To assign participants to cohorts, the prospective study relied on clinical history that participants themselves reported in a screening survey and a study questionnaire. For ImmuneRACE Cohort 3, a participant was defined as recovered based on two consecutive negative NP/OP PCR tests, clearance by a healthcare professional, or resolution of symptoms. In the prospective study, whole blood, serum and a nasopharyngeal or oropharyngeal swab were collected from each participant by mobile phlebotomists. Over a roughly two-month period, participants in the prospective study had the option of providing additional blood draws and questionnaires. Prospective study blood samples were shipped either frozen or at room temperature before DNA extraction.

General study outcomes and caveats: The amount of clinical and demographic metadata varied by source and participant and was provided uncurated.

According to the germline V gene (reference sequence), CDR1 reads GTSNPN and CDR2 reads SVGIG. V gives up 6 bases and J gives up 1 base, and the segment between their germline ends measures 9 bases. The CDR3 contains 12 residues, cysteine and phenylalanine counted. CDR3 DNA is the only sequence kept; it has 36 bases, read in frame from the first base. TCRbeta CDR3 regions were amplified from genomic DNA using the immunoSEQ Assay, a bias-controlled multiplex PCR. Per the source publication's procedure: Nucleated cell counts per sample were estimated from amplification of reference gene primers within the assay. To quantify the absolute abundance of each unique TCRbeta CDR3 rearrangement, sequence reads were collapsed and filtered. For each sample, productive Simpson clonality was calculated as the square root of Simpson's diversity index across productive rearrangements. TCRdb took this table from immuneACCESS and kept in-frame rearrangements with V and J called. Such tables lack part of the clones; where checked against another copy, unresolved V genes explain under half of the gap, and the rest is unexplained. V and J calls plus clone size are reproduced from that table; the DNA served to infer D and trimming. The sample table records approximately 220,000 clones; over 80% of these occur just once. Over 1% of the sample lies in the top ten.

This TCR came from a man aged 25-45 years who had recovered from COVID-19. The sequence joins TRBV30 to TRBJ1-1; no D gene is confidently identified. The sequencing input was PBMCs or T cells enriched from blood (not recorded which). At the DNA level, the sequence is TGTGCCTGCTCCTCCTCGAACACTGAAGCTTTCTTT. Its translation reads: CACSSSNTEAFF.